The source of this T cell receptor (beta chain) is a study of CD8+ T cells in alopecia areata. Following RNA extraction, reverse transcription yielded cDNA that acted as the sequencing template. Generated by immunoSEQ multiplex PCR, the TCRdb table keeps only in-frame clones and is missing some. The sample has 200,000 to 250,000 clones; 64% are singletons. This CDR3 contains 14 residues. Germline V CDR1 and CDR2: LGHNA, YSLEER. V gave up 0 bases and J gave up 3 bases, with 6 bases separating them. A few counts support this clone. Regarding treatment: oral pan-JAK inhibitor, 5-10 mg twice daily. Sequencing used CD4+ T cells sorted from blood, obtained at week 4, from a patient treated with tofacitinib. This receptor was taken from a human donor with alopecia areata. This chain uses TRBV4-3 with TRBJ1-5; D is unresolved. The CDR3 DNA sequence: TGCGCCAGCAGCCAAGAGGCTAACAATCAGCCCCAGCATTTT. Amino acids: CASSQEANNQPQHF.